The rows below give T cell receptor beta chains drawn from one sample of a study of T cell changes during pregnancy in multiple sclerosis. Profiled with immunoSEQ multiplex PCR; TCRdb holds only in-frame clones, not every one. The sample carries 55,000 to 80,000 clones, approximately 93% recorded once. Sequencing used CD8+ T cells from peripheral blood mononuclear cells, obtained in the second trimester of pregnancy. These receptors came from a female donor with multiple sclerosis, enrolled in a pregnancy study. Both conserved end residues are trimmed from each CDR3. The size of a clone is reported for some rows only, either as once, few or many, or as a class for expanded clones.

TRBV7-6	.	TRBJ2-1	ASSQGLANEQF
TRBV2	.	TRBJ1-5	ASSDSLLPGDRPQH
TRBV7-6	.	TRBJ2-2	ASSLPRTGANTGELF
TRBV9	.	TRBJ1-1	ASSEPGQGTGAESEAF
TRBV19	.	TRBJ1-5	ASGQGHQPQH
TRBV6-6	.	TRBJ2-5	ASSGTSGQETQY
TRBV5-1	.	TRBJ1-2	ASSLGRYGYT
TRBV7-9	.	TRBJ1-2	ASSLGTRGNGYT
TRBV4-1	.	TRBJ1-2	ASSLRDSLNYGYT
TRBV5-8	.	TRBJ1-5	ASSLPSAVRQPQH
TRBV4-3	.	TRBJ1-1	ASSQGQGTLEAF
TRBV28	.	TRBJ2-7	ASSFHPGQGSYEQY
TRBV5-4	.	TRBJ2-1	ASSSYYNEQF
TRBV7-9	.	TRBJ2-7	ASSWGDWSYEQY
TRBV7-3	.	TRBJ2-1	ASSPLHSSYNEQF
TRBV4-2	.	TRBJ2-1	ASSQGRTSGSNEQF
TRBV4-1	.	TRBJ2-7	ASSQVPGAKDEQY
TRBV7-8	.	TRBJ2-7	ASSLDLSSYEQY
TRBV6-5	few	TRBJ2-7	ASRPTGIGEQY
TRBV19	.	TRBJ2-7	ASGSGRAYEQY
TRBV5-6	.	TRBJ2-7	ASSLALAGRHEQY
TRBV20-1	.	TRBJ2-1	SARESTEQF
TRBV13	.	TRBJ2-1	ASSFSGGAYNEQF
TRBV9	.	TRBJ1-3	ASRSGNTIY
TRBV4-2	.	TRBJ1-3	ASSPRQGALFSGNTIY
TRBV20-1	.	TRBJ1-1	SARRELRAF
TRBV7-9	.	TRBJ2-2	ASSFTGVTGELF
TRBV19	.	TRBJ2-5	ASRDLAGRETQY
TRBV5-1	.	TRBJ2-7	ASSFGTGSYEQY
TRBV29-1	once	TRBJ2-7	SVGTSGRYEQY
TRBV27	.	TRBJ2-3	ASSLTQGGSGTDTQY
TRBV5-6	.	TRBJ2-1	ASSLGAGGREQF
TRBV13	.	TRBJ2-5	ASSLRQGLETQY
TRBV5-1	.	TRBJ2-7	ASRQGAYGEQY
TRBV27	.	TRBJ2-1	ASHRGNEQF
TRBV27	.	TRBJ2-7	ASSVSGSYEQY
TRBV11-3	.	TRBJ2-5	ASSLPPGETQY
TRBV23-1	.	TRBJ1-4	ASSHWSSGEKLF
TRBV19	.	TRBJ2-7	ASSTGLILTDSYEQY
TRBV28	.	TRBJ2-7	ASSSPPEGITSGSLPSYEQY
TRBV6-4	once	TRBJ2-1	ASSDSLRGSYNEQF
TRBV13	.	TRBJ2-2	ASRAPAELATITGELF
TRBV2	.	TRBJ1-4	ASSDSAHGANEKLF
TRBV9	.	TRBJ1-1	ASSLGRRGAEAF
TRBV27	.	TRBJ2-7	ASSLHQAAPYEQY
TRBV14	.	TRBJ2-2	ASSQDIFGPAGGELF
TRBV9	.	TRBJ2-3	ASSARQGGPAKDTQY
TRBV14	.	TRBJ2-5	ASSQVNAHAGLQETQY
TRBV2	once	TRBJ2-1	ASSEYTSYNEQF
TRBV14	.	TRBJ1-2	ASDGGARGYT
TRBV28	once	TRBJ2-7	ASSPSPGLDSYEQY
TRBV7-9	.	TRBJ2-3	ASSPRLGGGATDTQY
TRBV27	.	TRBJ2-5	ASSQQGSLETQY
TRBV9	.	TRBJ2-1	ASSDPLAGESGDNEQF
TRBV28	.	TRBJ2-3	ASSSLSRQGHTDTQY
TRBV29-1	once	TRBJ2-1	STVAGGNYNEQF
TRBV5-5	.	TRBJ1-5	ASSVTGFSNGNQPQH
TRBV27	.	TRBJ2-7	ASSLIGRVYEQY
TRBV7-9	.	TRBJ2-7	ASSLADRGIYEQY
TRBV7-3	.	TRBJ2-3	ASSLGLAGPDTQY